This T cell receptor beta chain comes out of a study of blood T cells in healthy people across ages. General study results and limits: Unsorted PBMCs prevented conclusive naive versus antigen-experienced comparison. Investigators treated diversity estimates from one million T cells as underestimates. In older individuals, TCR beta diversity per million T cells was lower, falling roughly linearly with age.

Each individual donor underwent a draw of roughly 10 milliliters of peripheral blood. This CDR3 has 15 amino acids. V trimming: 5 bases; J trimming: 5 bases; junction bases outside the gene matches: 8. Germline CDR1 SGHTA, CDR2 FQGNSA. With a J-beta primer mix and a sample-barcoded 5' primer, a second PCR ran 7 to 11 cycles. TCRdb re-derived calls from the 5' RACE reads in MiXCR, one entry per CDR3 protein. Of 1.5 million to 2 million distinct CDR3 sequences listed, 25% to 30% are singletons. The table lists this clonotype with many counts. What it binds is not known. The sequenced sample was blood. The chain has TRBV7-2 and TRBJ2-7, with 11 bases fitting TRBD2. This clonotype was obtained from a woman in her thirties in good health. CDR3 bases: TGTGCCAGCAGCCAGACACTAGCGGGAGCCCACGAGCAGTACTTC. It specifies CASSQTLAGAHEQYF.